The 16 T cell receptor beta chains below all came from one sample that was sequenced in a study of T cells in Graves' hyperthyroidism and ophthalmopathy. The TCR beta CDR3 regions underwent amplification using RNA transcripts as the source. With the HTBI primer set, the TCR CDR3 went through a first round of RT-PCR. TCRdb itself ran the multiplex PCR reads through MiXCR, one entry per CDR3 protein. The sample has under 350,000 distinct CDR3 sequences, over 15% seen once. Material for sequencing was blood. The source of these receptors is a woman aged 55-69 years with Graves' ophthalmopathy.

This clonotype has only a few counts. V gene TRBV6-1 combines with J gene TRBJ2-2; 9 nucleotides match TRBD1. V shed 6 bases, J shed 2 bases, and the junction held 4 bases outside the gene matches. Germline values: CDR1 MNHNS, CDR2 SASEGT. The CDR3 has 15 residues. Here the CDR3 DNA reads TGTGCCAGCAGACTACAGGGGGCAAACACCGGGGAGCTGTTTTTT. Protein sequence: CASRLQGANTGELFF.

The V call is TRBV4-3, the J call TRBJ2-5; D might be TRBD2 (7 bases). CDR1 is LGHNA, CDR2 YSLEER, per germline. V was shortened by 4 bases and J by 3 bases, with 15 bases between the two germline ends. CDR3 length equals 15 residues. This chain's CDR3 is CASSLQGGVEETQYF. CDR3 DNA sequence: TGCGCCAGCAGCCTCCAAGGGGGGGTGGAAGAGACCCAGTACTTC.

The chain is built from TRBV19 and TRBJ2-7, with D unclear. The germline V and J ends were trimmed by 1 base and 0 bases, with 10 bases remaining between them. This CDR3 has 15 amino acids. In germline, CDR1 is LNHDA, CDR2 SQIVND (reference sequence). The chain's CDR3 is CASSIAGRSSYEQYF. The CDR3 DNA sequence: TGTGCCAGTAGTATAGCCGGCCGGAGCTCCTACGAGCAGTACTTC.

This clonotype occurred many times. The chain recombines TRBV7-8 with TRBJ1-5, with 8 nucleotides matching TRBD1. CDR3 size: 16 residues. Germline CDR1 is SGHVS and CDR2 is FQNEAQ. Losses at the gene ends were 5 bases for V and 6 bases for J; bases not matched to a gene: 12. The CDR3 sequence: CASSRHLGQGFQPQHF. As DNA, the CDR3 is TGTGCCAGCAGCCGTCATTTAGGACAGGGTTTTCAGCCCCAGCATTTT.

In this sample, this clonotype turned up a few times. V gene TRBV4-2 combines with J gene TRBJ2-7, with D perhaps TRBD1 or TRBD2 (5 bases each). The CDR3 loop spans 16 amino acids. Trimming shortened V by 0 bases and J by 3 bases, and 15 bases separated the two germline ends. CDR1 and CDR2 from the germline V gene are LGHNA and YNFKEQ. For the CDR3, the DNA is TGTGCCAGCAGCCAAGAGGGGGACCGGCCGTTCTACGAGCAGTACTTC. Encoded protein: CASSQEGDRPFYEQYF.

This clonotype was recorded many times. The genes are TRBV7-2 and TRBJ1-2; 9 positions agree with TRBD1. V trimming: 3 bases; J trimming: 6 bases; junction bases outside the gene matches: 5. The germline V gene encodes CDR1 SGHTA and CDR2 FQGNSA. The CDR3 is 14 residues long. The CDR3 loop is CASSFFRDRDGYTF. CDR3 nucleotides: TGTGCCAGCAGCTTCTTCCGGGACAGGGATGGCTACACCTTC.

This rearrangement joins TRBV20-1 to TRBJ1-1; D may be TRBD1 (5 bases). This CDR3 has 13 amino acids. Trimming removed 5 bases at V and 1 base at J, with 11 bases between. In germline, CDR1 is DFQATT, CDR2 SNEGSKA (reference sequence). CDR3 nucleotides: TGCAGTGCTCCTAGGGGTTCGAACACTGAAGCTTTCTTT. Translated, it gives CSAPRGSNTEAFF.

In its sample, this clonotype was seen many times. The genes are TRBV4-2 and TRBJ2-5; D possibly corresponds to TRBD2 (6 bases). The V gene lost 4 bases and the J gene lost 3 bases, with 15 bases spanning the gap. Germline values: CDR1 LGHNA, CDR2 YNFKEQ. The CDR3 has 15 amino acids. CDR3 nucleotides: TGTGCCAGCAGCCCCGGGGCTAGCGCCGAAGAGACCCAGTACTTC. Its protein product is CASSPGASAEETQYF.

This clonotype was observed many times. The V call is TRBV6-2 or TRBV6-3, the J call TRBJ2-1, with 8 bases lining up with TRBD1. Unmatched junction bases numbered 8, after V lost 2 bases and J lost 8 bases. Germline V gene data show CDR1 as MNHEY and CDR2 as SVGEGT. The CDR3 sequence is 15 residues long. CDR3 in DNA: TGTGCCAGCAGTTACGGCAGGGGGCGATCGCATGAGCAGTTCTTC. Translation gives CASSYGRGRSHEQFF.

This clonotype occurred many times. V gene TRBV5-1 combines with J gene TRBJ2-1, with a possible D match to TRBD1 (6 bases). The CDR3 has 15 residues. Germline CDR1 is SGHRS and CDR2 is YFSETQ. Trimming pared 2 bases from V and 0 bases from J, leaving 9 bases between. CDR3 nucleotide sequence: TGCGCCAGCAGCTTACAGGGAGTCTCCTACAATGAGCAGTTCTTC. Its protein is CASSLQGVSYNEQFF.

This clonotype was seen many times. The rearrangement uses TRBV28 and TRBJ2-7; possible D gene TRBD2, 5 bases. Looked up from germline, CDR1 is MDHEN and CDR2 is SYDVKM. Trimming removed 5 bases at V and 0 bases at J, with 14 bases between. The CDR3 runs 15 residues. Written as DNA, the CDR3 is TGTGCCAGCAGTACCCTAGCCCAGAGCTCCTACGAGCAGTACTTC. As protein: CASSTLAQSSYEQYF.

A few counts support this clonotype. The chain couples TRBV5-1 to TRBJ2-3; a possible D gene is TRBD2 (5 bases). V lost 4 bases to trimming and J lost 7 bases, with 16 bases between them. Germline V gene sequence: CDR1 SGHRS, CDR2 YFSETQ. CDR3 length equals 14 residues. CDR3 amino acids: CASSPLPGSNTQYF. The DNA for the CDR3 is TGCGCCAGCAGCCCGCTACCGGGGTCAAATACGCAGTATTTT.

This clonotype was counted at least ten times. The gene calls are TRBV18 and TRBJ2-1, with 10 bases lining up with TRBD2. The junction had 3 bases not matched to a gene; V was cut back by 2 bases and J by 5 bases. This CDR3 has 15 residues. CDR1 is KGHSH and CDR2 is LQKENI in the germline V gene. In DNA, the CDR3 is TGTGCCAGCTCACCATCCAGCGGGGGGGACAATGAGCAGTTCTTC. Amino acids: CASSPSSGGDNEQFF.

The chain carries TRBV6-1 and TRBJ2-7; D gene unclear. Germline lookup yields CDR1 MNHNS and CDR2 SASEGT. The germline V and J ends were trimmed by 3 bases and 0 bases, with 6 bases remaining between them. The CDR3 runs to 13 residues. CDR3 nucleotide sequence: TGTGCCAGCAGTGACGCGTACTCCTACGAGCAGTACTTC. This translates into CASSDAYSYEQYF.

The chain recombines TRBV5-1 with TRBJ1-2, with 9 bases aligning to TRBD1. Germline CDR1 and CDR2: SGHRS and YFSETQ. This CDR3 region has 16 residues. V shed 6 bases, J shed 4 bases, and the junction held 13 bases outside the gene matches. The CDR3 spells CASILFPGQGPYGYTF. In DNA form, the CDR3 reads TGCGCCAGCATCCTTTTCCCGGGACAGGGCCCCTATGGCTACACCTTC.

This clonotype was detected ten times or more. The V gene is TRBV2, the J gene TRBJ1-6; D gene unclear. The length of the CDR3 is 16 residues. With 4 bases removed from V and 5 bases from J, the gap between germline ends came to 15 bases. CDR1 is SNHLY and CDR2 is FYNNEI in the germline V gene. CDR3 coding DNA: TGTGCCAGCAGTGTAAGGGTGCCAGCAAATAATTCACCCCTCCACTTT. Encoded protein: CASSVRVPANNSPLHF. Supplemented by reference TRBV2 and TRBJ1-6, the full variable domain reads EPEVTQTPSHQVTQMGQEVILRCVPISNHLYFYWYRQILGQKVEFLVSFYNNEISEKSEIFDDQFSVERPDGSNFTLKIRSTKLEDSAMYFCASSVRVPANNSPLHFGNGTRLTVT.